Each of the 21 T cell receptor beta chains below was sequenced from the same sample in a study of blood T cell repertoires in COVID-19. Clones were read by immunoSEQ multiplex PCR, and TCRdb kept only the in-frame ones, dropping some. This table has 45,000 to 55,000 clones, under 90% appearing once. The sequenced material came from peripheral blood. The receptors stem from a human donor in a cohort sampled during active COVID-19.

This clone was detected once. The chain links TRBV11-2 to TRBJ2-3, with a weak D call TRBD2 (6 bases). CDR1 and CDR2 from the germline V gene are SGHAT and FQNNGV. There are 17 residues in the CDR3. V was pared by 2 bases and J by 4 bases, with 19 bases between. CDR3 DNA sequence: TGTGCCAGCAGCTTATACCCACCGGGAGCTGAAGCAGATACGCAGTATTTT. Protein sequence: CASSLYPPGAEADTQYF.

This chain uses TRBV4-1 with TRBJ1-3; D perhaps matches TRBD1 (5 bases). This CDR3 has 18 amino acids. Between the trimmed V and J ends, which lost 0 bases and 0 bases, there was a span of 15 bases. Per the germline V gene, CDR1 is MGHRA and CDR2 is YSYEKL. Here the CDR3 DNA reads TGCGCCAGCAGCCAAGATATGGGGTACAGGCGCTCTGGAAACACCATATATTTT. Protein: CASSQDMGYRRSGNTIYF.

The chain uses TRBV5-1 and TRBJ1-1; the D is unclear. CDR1 and CDR2 (germline): SGHRS, YFSETQ. V lost 0 bases and J 2 bases, leaving 5 bases between the germline ends. This CDR3 contains 13 residues. Here the CDR3 DNA reads TGCGCCAGCAGCTTGGGGCTCAACACTGAAGCTTTCTTT. This gives the protein CASSLGLNTEAFF.

The chain carries TRBV3-1 (or the pseudogene TRBV3-2) and TRBJ1-2, with D perhaps matching TRBD1 (5 bases). Trimming took 3 bases from V and 2 from J, leaving 16 bases between them. Germline assignment: CDR1 LGHDT and CDR2 YNNKEL (reference sequence). CDR3 length: 16 amino acids. The CDR3, as DNA: TGTGCCAGCAGCCACTCAGGGTTCGACCGAAACTATGGCTACACCTTC. It is translated as CASSHSGFDRNYGYTF.

V usage is TRBV27 and J usage is TRBJ1-6; no reliable D call. Trimming shortened V by 3 bases and J by 8 bases, and 8 bases separated the two germline ends. The CDR3 totals 13 residues. Germline values: CDR1 MNHEY, CDR2 SMNVEV (reference sequence). The CDR3 here is CASSLNGDSPLHF. The CDR3 region has the DNA TGTGCCAGCAGTTTGAATGGAGATTCACCCCTCCACTTT.

This clone was seen once. This chain uses TRBV18 with TRBJ2-5, with 8 bases identical to TRBD1. The CDR3 covers 18 residues. The V gene end was trimmed by 4 bases and the J gene end by 2 bases; junction bases not matched to a gene: 15. Per germline, CDR1 KGHSH and CDR2 LQKENI. CDR3 residues: CASSRSTGVYSQQETQYF. CDR3 coding DNA: TGTGCCAGCTCACGATCGACAGGGGTGTACTCCCAACAAGAGACCCAGTACTTC.

This sequence joins TRBV28 and TRBJ2-1; maybe TRBD1 (5 bases). Germline V gives CDR1 MDHEN, CDR2 SYDVKM. Trimming pared 8 bases from V and 4 bases from J, leaving 12 bases between. The CDR3 runs to 13 residues. The CDR3 is CASYGREYNEQFF. In nucleotides, the CDR3 is TGTGCCAGCTATGGCAGGGAATACAATGAGCAGTTCTTC.

The V call is TRBV2, the J call TRBJ2-4; D is perhaps TRBD2 (6 bases). CDR3 length: 14 amino acids. The V gene's germline CDR1 is SNHLY and CDR2 FYNNEI. The V gene lost 8 bases and the J gene lost 7 bases, with 18 bases spanning the gap. The CDR3: CASGGLASLNIQYF. In nucleotides, the CDR3 is TGTGCCAGCGGGGGACTTGCCTCCCTGAACATTCAGTACTTC. Combining the CDR3 with reference TRBV2 and TRBJ2-4 gives the whole variable domain EPEVTQTPSHQVTQMGQEVILRCVPISNHLYFYWYRQILGQKVEFLVSFYNNEISEKSEIFDDQFSVERPDGSNFTLKIRSTKLEDSAMYFCASGGLASLNIQYFGAGTRLSVL.

The V call is TRBV5-1, the J call TRBJ1-5, with D maybe TRBD1 (6 bases). V lost 4 bases to trimming and J lost 4 bases, with 12 bases between them. Germline V gives CDR1 SGHRS, CDR2 YFSETQ. The CDR3 has 14 amino acids. As DNA, the CDR3 is TGCGCCAGCAGCGAACAGGGTCCGAATCAGCCCCAGCATTTT. Encoded protein: CASSEQGPNQPQHF.

The chain uses TRBV9 and TRBJ2-5; D perhaps matches TRBD1 (6 bases). Trimming took 1 base from V and 2 from J, leaving 15 bases between them. This CDR3 contains 16 residues. Germline CDR1 reads SGDLS; CDR2 reads YYNGEE. The CDR3 nucleotides are TGTGCCAGCAGCGTAATAGGCTTGACAGGTCAAGAGACCCAGTACTTC. Protein: CASSVIGLTGQETQYF.

This sequence joins TRBV19 and TRBJ1-5; D may be TRBD1 (6 bases). CDR3 length: 14 amino acids. Per the germline V gene, CDR1 is LNHDA and CDR2 is SQIVND (reference sequence). The V end lost 10 bases, the J end lost 9 bases, and 22 bases lay between the germline ends. The CDR3 is CATQQGDGSTPQHF. The CDR3 bases are TGTGCCACTCAACAGGGTGATGGGTCAACGCCCCAGCATTTT.

The rearrangement joins TRBV6-6 to TRBJ2-7, with TRBD1 as a possible D gene (6 bases). The CDR3 spans 13 residues. Trimming pared 8 bases from V and 4 bases from J, leaving 15 bases between. In germline, CDR1 is MNHNY, CDR2 SVGAGI (reference sequence). The CDR3 DNA follows: TGTGCCAGCGGGGGAGACAGGAATTACGAGCAGTACTTC. This sequence encodes CASGGDRNYEQYF.

The chain combines TRBV2 with TRBJ1-1; D might be TRBD1 (5 bases). The ends were cut back, 6 bases at V and 4 bases at J, with 12 bases in the middle. Germline assignment: CDR1 SNHLY and CDR2 FYNNEI. This CDR3 comprises 13 residues. CDR3 DNA sequence: TGTGCCAGCAGGCCGTACAGGCCCACTGAAGCTTTCTTT. Translated, it gives CASRPYRPTEAFF.

This clone was observed once. The rearrangement links TRBV5-8 to TRBJ1-5; 7 bases fit TRBD1. V shed 2 bases and J 0 bases; nucleotides not matched to a gene: 8. Per the germline V gene, CDR1 is SGHTS and CDR2 is YDEGEE. The CDR3 is 17 residues long. CDR3 residues: CASSFEDRTHSNQPQHF. CDR3 nucleotide sequence: TGTGCCAGCAGCTTTGAGGACAGGACCCATAGCAATCAGCCCCAGCATTTT.

The chain couples TRBV5-1 to TRBJ2-3; 14 nucleotides agree with TRBD2. The CDR3 sequence is 19 residues long. CDR1 is SGHRS and CDR2 is YFSETQ in the germline V gene. V was clipped by 3 bases and J by 4 bases; unmatched bases: 13. The CDR3 protein is CASSSGLAGDYSPPDTQYF. CDR3 DNA sequence: TGCGCCAGCAGCTCGGGACTAGCGGGAGATTATTCCCCCCCAGATACGCAGTATTTT.

The rearrangement joins TRBV28 to TRBJ1-5, with 9 positions matching TRBD1. J lost 7 bases, V lost 3 bases, and 7 bases had no gene match. The CDR3 sequence is 15 residues long. Germline-derived CDR1 and CDR2 are MDHEN and SYDVKM. The CDR3 region is CASSFLGTGFQPQHF. The CDR3 DNA is TGTGCCAGCAGTTTTTTAGGGACAGGGTTCCAGCCCCAGCATTTT.

The chain carries TRBV3-1 (or the pseudogene TRBV3-2) and TRBJ2-7, with 9 positions matching TRBD2. Germline V gives CDR1 LGHDT, CDR2 YNNKEL (reference sequence). The CDR3 totals 15 residues. V dropped 0 bases and J dropped 8; count of bases not matched to a gene: 8. This CDR3 reads CASSQEWRGGRKQYF. DNA of the CDR3: TGTGCCAGCAGCCAAGAGTGGCGGGGGGGCAGAAAGCAGTACTTC.

The chain joins TRBV27 to TRBJ2-7, with a tentative D call TRBD1 (5 bases). The CDR3 has 15 amino acids. Trimming removed 2 bases from V and 0 bases from J, with 11 bases in between. The V gene's germline CDR1 is MNHEY and CDR2 SMNVEV (reference sequence). The CDR3 sequence: CASSLHRLSSYEQYF. For the CDR3, the DNA is TGTGCCAGCAGTTTACACAGGCTCAGCTCCTACGAGCAGTACTTC.

The chain uses TRBV6-5 and TRBJ1-2; TRBD1 agrees at 8 bases. The V gene end was trimmed by 6 bases and the J gene end by 5 bases; junction bases not matched to a gene: 11. The germline V gene encodes CDR1 MNHEY and CDR2 SVGAGI. CDR3 size: 15 residues. The CDR3 DNA sequence: TGTGCCAGCAGCATCGACAGGGGCTCGGGGTATGGCTACACCTTC. Protein: CASSIDRGSGYGYTF.

The chain recombines TRBV18 with TRBJ2-7; D may be TRBD1 (6 bases). Germline lookup yields CDR1 KGHSH and CDR2 LQKENI. The V end lost 2 bases, the J end lost 4 bases, and 15 bases lay between the germline ends. This CDR3 region has 15 residues. The CDR3 DNA reads as TGTGCCAGCTCACCATCGGTGGACAGAGGTTACGAGCAGTACTTC. Translation gives CASSPSVDRGYEQYF.

The J gene is TRBJ1-2, the V gene TRBV28, with D perhaps matching TRBD1 (5 bases). V was trimmed by 6 bases and J by 6 bases, leaving 14 bases between them. The CDR3 sequence is 13 residues long. The germline CDR1 and CDR2 sequences are MDHEN and SYDVKM. The CDR3 bases are TGTGCCAGCAGCCCCGGGGGGGGAGATGGCTACACCTTC. Translation gives CASSPGGGDGYTF.